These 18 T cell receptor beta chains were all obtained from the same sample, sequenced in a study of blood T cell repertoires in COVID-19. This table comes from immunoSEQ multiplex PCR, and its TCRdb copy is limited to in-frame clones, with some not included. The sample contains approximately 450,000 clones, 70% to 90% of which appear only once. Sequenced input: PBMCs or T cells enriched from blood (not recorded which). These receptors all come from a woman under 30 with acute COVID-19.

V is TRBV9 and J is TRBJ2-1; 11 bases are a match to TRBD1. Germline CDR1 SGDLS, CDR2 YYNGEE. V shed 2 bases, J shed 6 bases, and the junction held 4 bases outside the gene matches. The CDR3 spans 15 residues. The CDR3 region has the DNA TGTGCCAGCAGCGTTTCAGGACAGGGGGCCAATGAGCAGTTCTTC. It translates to CASSVSGQGANEQFF.

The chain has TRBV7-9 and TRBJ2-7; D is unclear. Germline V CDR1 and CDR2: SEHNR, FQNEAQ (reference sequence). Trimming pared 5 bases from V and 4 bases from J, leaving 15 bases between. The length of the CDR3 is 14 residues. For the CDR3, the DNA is TGTGCCAGCAGCGGCGAGACCGAGGTATACGAGCAGTACTTC. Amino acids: CASSGETEVYEQYF.

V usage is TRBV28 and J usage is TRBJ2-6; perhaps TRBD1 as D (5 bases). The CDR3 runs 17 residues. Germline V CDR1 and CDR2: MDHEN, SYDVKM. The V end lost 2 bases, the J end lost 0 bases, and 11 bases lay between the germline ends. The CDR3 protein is CASSLGTGPSGANVLTF. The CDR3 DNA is TGTGCCAGCAGTTTAGGTACAGGCCCCTCTGGGGCCAACGTCCTGACTTTC.

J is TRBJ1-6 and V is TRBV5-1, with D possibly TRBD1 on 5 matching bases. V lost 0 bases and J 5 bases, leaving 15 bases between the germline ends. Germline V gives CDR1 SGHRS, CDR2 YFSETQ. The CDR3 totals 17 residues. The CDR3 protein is CASSLASQGGHNSPLHF. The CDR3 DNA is TGCGCCAGCAGCTTGGCCAGCCAGGGCGGCCATAATTCACCCCTCCACTTT.

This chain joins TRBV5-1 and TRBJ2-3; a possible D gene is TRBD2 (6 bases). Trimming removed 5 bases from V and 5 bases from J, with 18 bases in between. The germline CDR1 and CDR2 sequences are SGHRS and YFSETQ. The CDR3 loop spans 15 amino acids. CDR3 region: CASRAAGPSGDTQYF. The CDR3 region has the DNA TGCGCCAGCAGAGCTGCGGGACCCTCGGGAGATACGCAGTATTTT.

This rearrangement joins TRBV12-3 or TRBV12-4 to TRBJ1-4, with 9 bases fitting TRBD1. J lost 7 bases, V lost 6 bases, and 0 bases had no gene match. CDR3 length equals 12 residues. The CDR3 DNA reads TGTGCCAGCAGGGACAGGGGTGAAAAACTGTTTTTT. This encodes CASRDRGEKLFF.

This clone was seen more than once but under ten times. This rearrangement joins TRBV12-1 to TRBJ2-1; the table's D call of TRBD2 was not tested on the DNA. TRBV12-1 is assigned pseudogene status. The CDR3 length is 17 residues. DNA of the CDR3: TGTGCCAGCAGCTTTAACAGACTAGCGGGAGGGGACAATGAGCAGTTCTTC. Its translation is CASSFNRLAGGDNEQFF.

This chain's CDR3 is CASSLAPWTPQETQYF. CDR3 in DNA: TGCGCCAGCAGCTTGGCCCCCTGGACACCCCAAGAGACCCAGTACTTC. The rearrangement uses TRBV5-1 and TRBJ2-5, with D possibly matching TRBD1 (5 bases). The V and J ends lost 0 bases and 1 base respectively, with 13 bases between them. The CDR3 covers 16 residues. Germline V gives CDR1 SGHRS, CDR2 YFSETQ. Together with reference TRBV5-1 and TRBJ2-5, the CDR3 gives the full variable domain: KAGVTQTPRYLIKTRGQQVTLSCSPISGHRSVSWYQQTPGQGLQFLFEYFSETQRNKGNFPGRFSGRQFSNSRSEMNVSTLELGDSALYLCASSLAPWTPQETQYFGPGTRLLVL.

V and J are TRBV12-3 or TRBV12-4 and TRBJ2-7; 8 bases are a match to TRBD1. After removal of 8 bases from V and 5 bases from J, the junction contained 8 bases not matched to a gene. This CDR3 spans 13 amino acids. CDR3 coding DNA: TGTGCCAGCGGACAGGGTACTCAGAACGAGCAGTACTTC. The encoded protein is CASGQGTQNEQYF.

The CDR3 region is CASSLLGRGPTEAFF. Here the CDR3 DNA reads TGTGCCAGCAGTTTACTTGGCAGGGGGCCCACTGAAGCTTTCTTT. The chain recombines TRBV27 with TRBJ1-1; TRBD1 agrees at 8 bases. Looked up from germline, CDR1 is MNHEY and CDR2 is SMNVEV (reference sequence). The CDR3 consists of 15 residues. The V and J ends lost 2 bases and 4 bases, in that order; junction bases with no gene match: 6.

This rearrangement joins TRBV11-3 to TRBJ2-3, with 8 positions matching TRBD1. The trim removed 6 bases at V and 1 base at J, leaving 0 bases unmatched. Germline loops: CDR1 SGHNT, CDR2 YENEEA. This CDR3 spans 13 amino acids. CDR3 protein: CASRDRGTDTQYF. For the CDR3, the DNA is TGTGCCAGCAGGGACAGGGGCACAGATACGCAGTATTTT.

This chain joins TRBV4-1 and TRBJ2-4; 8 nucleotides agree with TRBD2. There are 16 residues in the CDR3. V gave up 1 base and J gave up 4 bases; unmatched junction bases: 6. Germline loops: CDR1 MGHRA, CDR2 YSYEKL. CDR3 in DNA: TGCGCCAGCAGCCAAGTTTTGTCTAGCGGGAAAAACATTCAGTACTTC. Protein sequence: CASSQVLSSGKNIQYF.

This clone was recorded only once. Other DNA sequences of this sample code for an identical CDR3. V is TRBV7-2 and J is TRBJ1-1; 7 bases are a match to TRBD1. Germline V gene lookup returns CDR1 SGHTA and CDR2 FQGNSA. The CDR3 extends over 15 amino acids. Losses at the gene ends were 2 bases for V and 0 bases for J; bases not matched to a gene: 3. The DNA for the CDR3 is TGTGCCAGCAGCTTATCGACAGGGATGAACACTGAAGCTTTCTTT. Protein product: CASSLSTGMNTEAFF. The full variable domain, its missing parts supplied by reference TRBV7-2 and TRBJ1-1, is GAGVSQSPSNKVTEKGKDVELRCDPISGHTALYWYRQSLGQGLEFLIYFQGNSAPDKSGLPSDRFSAERTGGSVSTLTIQRTQQEDSAVYLCASSLSTGMNTEAFFGQGTRLTVV.

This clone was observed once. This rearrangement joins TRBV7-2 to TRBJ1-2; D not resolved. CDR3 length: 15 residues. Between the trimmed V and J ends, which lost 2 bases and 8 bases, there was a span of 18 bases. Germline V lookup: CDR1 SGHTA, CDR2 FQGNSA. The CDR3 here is CASSLSPGTGEGYTF. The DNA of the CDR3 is TGTGCCAGCAGCTTATCGCCGGGAACGGGCGAAGGCTACACCTTC.

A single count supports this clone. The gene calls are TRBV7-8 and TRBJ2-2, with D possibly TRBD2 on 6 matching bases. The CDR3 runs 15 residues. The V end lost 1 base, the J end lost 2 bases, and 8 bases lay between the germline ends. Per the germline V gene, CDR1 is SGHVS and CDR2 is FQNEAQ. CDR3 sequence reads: CASSLGGLNTGELFF. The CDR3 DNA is TGTGCCAGCAGCTTAGGGGGACTCAACACCGGGGAGCTGTTTTTT. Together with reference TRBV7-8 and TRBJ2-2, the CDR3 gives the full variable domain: GAGVSQSPRYKVAKRGQDVALRCDPISGHVSLFWYQQALGQGPEFLTYFQNEAQLDKSGLPSDRFFAERPEGSVSTLKIQRTQQEDSAVYLCASSLGGLNTGELFFGEGSRLTVL.

CDR3 bases: TGCGCCAGCAGCCAAGGACAGGGGAGTACCCTCCACTTT. It encodes CASSQGQGSTLHF. The chain couples TRBV4-3 to TRBJ1-6, with TRBD1 matching over 8 bases. With V trimmed by 1 base and J by 14 bases, 4 bases remained unmatched. Germline lookup yields CDR1 LGHNA and CDR2 YSLEER. This CDR3 is built from 13 residues.

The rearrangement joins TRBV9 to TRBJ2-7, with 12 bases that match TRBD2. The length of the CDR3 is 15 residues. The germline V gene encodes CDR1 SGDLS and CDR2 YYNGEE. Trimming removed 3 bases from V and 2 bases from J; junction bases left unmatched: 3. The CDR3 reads CASSELAGGPYEQYF. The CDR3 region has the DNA TGTGCCAGCAGCGAACTAGCGGGAGGCCCCTACGAGCAGTACTTC.

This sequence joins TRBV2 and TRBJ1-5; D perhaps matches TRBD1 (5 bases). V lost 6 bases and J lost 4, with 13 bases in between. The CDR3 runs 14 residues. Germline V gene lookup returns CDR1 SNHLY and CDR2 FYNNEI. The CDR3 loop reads CASRTEPYNQPQHF. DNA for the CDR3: TGTGCCAGCAGGACAGAACCGTATAATCAGCCCCAGCATTTT.